This entry lists 17 T cell receptor beta chains sequenced from one sample in a study of T cell changes during pregnancy in multiple sclerosis. Repertoires were generated with immunoSEQ multiplex PCR, while TCRdb's copy carries only in-frame clones and drops some. In the table there are some 27,000 clones, about 88% of which are singletons. The specimen comprised CD4+ T cells from peripheral blood mononuclear cells, sampled in the second trimester of pregnancy. All receptors derive from a female donor with multiple sclerosis, enrolled in a pregnancy study.

The CDR3 nucleotides are TGTGCCAGCAGTTTTGACAGGGTGTACGAGCAGTACTTC. It encodes CASSFDRVYEQYF. This chain links TRBV7-2 with TRBJ2-7, with 7 bases fitting TRBD1. The germline V gene has CDR1 SGHTA and CDR2 FQGNSA. The CDR3 runs 13 residues. V shed 6 bases and J 4 bases; nucleotides not matched to a gene: 6.

This clone was found once. This sequence joins TRBV2 and TRBJ1-3, with 8 bases matching TRBD1. The CDR3 covers 15 residues. V lost 4 bases and J lost 4; bases outside the gene matches: 6. Germline V lookup: CDR1 SNHLY, CDR2 FYNNEI. CDR3 sequence reads: CASSGETGVGNTIYF. CDR3 bases: TGTGCCAGCAGTGGGGAGACAGGGGTCGGAAACACCATATATTTT.

The rearrangement links TRBV19 to TRBJ2-1, with D tentatively TRBD1 (6 bases). The CDR3 has 15 amino acids. The V end lost 4 bases, the J end lost 9 bases, and 19 bases lay between the germline ends. From germline, CDR1 is LNHDA and CDR2 SQIVND (reference sequence). CDR3 nucleotides: TGTGCCAGTAGTACCCCAGGGGTTGGAAGAGGTGAGCAGTTCTTC. Its protein product is CASSTPGVGRGEQFF.

The CDR3 spells CASRPIVGGYQETQYF. The CDR3 DNA reads TGTGCCAGCAGACCTATCGTGGGCGGGTACCAAGAGACCCAGTACTTC. V usage is TRBV27 and J usage is TRBJ2-5; D might be TRBD2 (5 bases). Germline assignment: CDR1 MNHEY and CDR2 SMNVEV (reference sequence). V was trimmed by 6 bases and J by 0 bases, leaving 17 bases between them. The CDR3 extends over 16 amino acids.

This clone was counted a single time. V and J are TRBV5-1 and TRBJ2-1; 7 bases map to TRBD2. CDR1 and CDR2 (germline): SGHRS, YFSETQ. CDR3 size: 15 residues. With V trimmed by 4 bases and J by 3 bases, 7 bases remained unmatched. The CDR3 protein is CASSLGLSFYNEQFF. For the CDR3, the DNA is TGCGCCAGCAGCCTGGGACTATCCTTCTACAATGAGCAGTTCTTC.

The CDR3 DNA follows: TGTGCCAGCAGCCCTAGCCTCAATGAGCAGTTCTTC. It translates to CASSPSLNEQFF. This chain joins TRBV11-2 and TRBJ2-1, with D perhaps matching TRBD2 (5 bases). The ends were cut back, 5 bases at V and 6 bases at J, with 8 bases in the middle. The CDR3 is made up of 12 amino acids. The germline CDR1 and CDR2 sequences are SGHAT and FQNNGV.

This chain joins TRBV18 and TRBJ1-2, with D unresolved. The length of the CDR3 is 15 residues. Germline CDR1 reads KGHSH; CDR2 reads LQKENI. V was trimmed by 6 bases and J by 4 bases, leaving 18 bases between them. CDR3 protein: CASSPGGQSFYGYTF. The CDR3 nucleotides are TGTGCCAGCTCGCCGGGAGGGCAGAGTTTCTATGGCTACACCTTC.

This sequence joins TRBV4-1 and TRBJ1-4; D call uncertain. The CDR3 consists of 13 residues. Germline assignment: CDR1 MGHRA and CDR2 YSYEKL. Trimming left V 5 bases short and J 6 bases short, with 10 bases between. The CDR3 sequence is CASSGQPYEKLFF. CDR3 coding DNA: TGCGCCAGCAGCGGGCAGCCCTATGAAAAACTGTTTTTT.

V is TRBV29-1 and J is TRBJ1-2, with D maybe TRBD1 (6 bases). V shed 4 bases and J shed 3 bases, with 6 bases lying between them. The germline CDR1 and CDR2 sequences are SQVTM and ANQGSEA. The CDR3 runs 11 residues. The CDR3 is CSVGQDYGYTF. In nucleotides, the CDR3 is TGCAGCGTTGGACAGGACTATGGCTACACCTTC.

The chain combines TRBV30 with TRBJ1-2; 8 nucleotides match TRBD1. The J segment lost 2 bases and the V segment lost 2 bases, leaving 7 bases of the junction unmatched. The germline V gene encodes CDR1 GTSNPN and CDR2 SVGIG (reference sequence). The CDR3 length is 15 residues. CDR3 in amino acids: CAWSLLRGRNYGYTF. CDR3 sequence (DNA): TGTGCCTGGAGTCTTCTCAGGGGGCGAAACTATGGCTACACCTTC. The whole variable domain, filled in from reference TRBV30 and TRBJ1-2, reads SQTIHQWPATLVQPVGSPLSLECTVEGTSNPNLYWYRQAAGRGLQLLFYSVGIGQISSEVPQNLSASRPQDRQFILSSKKLLLSDSGFYLCAWSLLRGRNYGYTFGSGTRLTVV.

DNA of the CDR3: TGCGCCAGCAGCCTACAGGAAAATCAGCCCCAGCATTTT. Amino acid sequence: CASSLQENQPQHF. The chain has TRBV4-1 and TRBJ1-5, with a tentative D call TRBD1 (5 bases). The CDR3 runs 13 residues. V lost 4 bases and J 4 bases, leaving 8 bases between the germline ends. CDR1 MGHRA and CDR2 YSYEKL come from the germline V gene.

About this clone itself: At one end the junction does not follow the germline gene, possibly because of a read error. The chain has TRBV6-5 and TRBJ2-1, with 7 bases matching TRBD1. Germline V gene sequence: CDR1 MNHEY, CDR2 SVGAGI. The CDR3 loop spans 15 amino acids. The DNA of the CDR3 is TGTGCCAGCAGCCTGACAGGGTCCTCCTACAATGGGCAGTTCTTC. It codes for CASSLTGSSYNGQFF.

J is TRBJ1-3 and V is TRBV7-9; D not resolved. With 1 base removed from V and 0 bases from J, the gap between germline ends came to 4 bases. Germline assignment: CDR1 SEHNR and CDR2 FQNEAQ (reference sequence). The CDR3 is made up of 14 amino acids. Here the CDR3 DNA reads TGTGCCAGCAGCTTAGGGAGCTCTGGAAACACCATATATTTT. This translates into CASSLGSSGNTIYF. Drawing the rest from reference TRBV7-9 and TRBJ1-3, the complete variable domain is DTGVSQNPRHKITKRGQNVTFRCDPISEHNRLYWYRQTLGQGPEFLTYFQNEAQLEKSRLLSDRFSAERPKGSFSTLEIQRTEQGDSAMYLCASSLGSSGNTIYFGEGSWLTVV.

This clone was seen once. The chain employs TRBV5-1 and TRBJ1-4, with D perhaps TRBD1 (6 bases). Germline V CDR1 and CDR2: SGHRS, YFSETQ. Trimming took 7 bases from V and 5 from J, leaving 12 bases between them. CDR3 length: 13 amino acids. As DNA, the CDR3 is TGCGCCAGCCTACAAACAGGGAATGAAAAACTGTTTTTT. Its translation: CASLQTGNEKLFF.

The CDR3 region is CSVVRQSYGYTF. Here the CDR3 DNA reads TGCAGCGTTGTGCGGCAGAGCTATGGCTACACCTTC. The chain couples TRBV29-1 to TRBJ1-2; D gene uncertain. The V gene's germline CDR1 is SQVTM and CDR2 ANQGSEA. The CDR3 sequence is 12 residues long. V lost 4 bases and J 4 bases, leaving 10 bases between the germline ends.

The V gene is TRBV4-2, the J gene TRBJ1-2; D is perhaps TRBD1 (5 bases). Germline loops: CDR1 LGHNA, CDR2 YNFKEQ. This CDR3 is built from 16 residues. V was clipped by 0 bases and J by 7 bases, with 18 bases between them. CDR3 protein: CASSQDLAARGSGYTF. CDR3 nucleotides: TGTGCCAGCAGCCAAGATTTAGCGGCCCGGGGCAGTGGCTACACCTTC.

The sample holds one count of this clone. The genes are TRBV29-1 and TRBJ2-7, with D possibly matching TRBD2 (6 bases). The V gene's germline CDR1 is SQVTM and CDR2 ANQGSEA. The CDR3 has 13 residues. V lost 7 bases and J 2 bases, leaving 15 bases between the germline ends. This CDR3 is CSGGGGRAYEQYF. Here the CDR3 DNA reads TGCAGCGGGGGAGGAGGCCGAGCCTACGAGCAGTACTTC.